The 28 T cell receptor beta chains below all came from one sample that was sequenced in a study of beta chain features in type 1 diabetes. The authors reverse transcribed all of the isolated RNA, so sequencing captured expressed TCRB transcripts. Here immunoSEQ multiplex PCR was the method, and the copy in TCRdb shows in-frame clones only, minus some. The table lists 130,000 to 150,000 clones, nearly 9.5% of them singletons. The sample consisted of central memory CD4+ T cells from blood. The receptors originated from a man between 18 and 35 years old in good health.

The chain joins TRBV11-2 to TRBJ2-5; no definite D call. The V gene lost 4 bases and the J gene lost 2 bases, with 11 bases spanning the gap. CDR1 and CDR2 (germline): SGHAT, FQNNGV. CDR3 length: 14 amino acids. The CDR3 protein is CASSSQTLQETQYF. CDR3 nucleotides: TGTGCCAGCAGCTCGCAGACATTGCAAGAGACCCAGTACTTC.

The chain carries TRBV5-1 and TRBJ2-5; 7 nucleotides agree with TRBD1. There are 15 residues in the CDR3. CDR1 is SGHRS, CDR2 YFSETQ, per germline. Trimming cost V 4 bases and J 7 bases; bases outside gene matches: 13. The CDR3 here is CASSPPDRHVGTQYF. The CDR3 region has the DNA TGCGCCAGCAGCCCGCCGGACAGGCATGTTGGGACCCAGTACTTC.

This chain links TRBV11-2 with TRBJ2-7, with 7 nucleotides matching TRBD1. The CDR3 spans 15 residues. The V and J ends lost 0 bases and 2 bases, in that order; junction bases with no gene match: 4. CDR1 is SGHAT, CDR2 FQNNGV, per germline. The CDR3 sequence: CASSLDRQGAYEQYF. The CDR3 bases are TGTGCCAGCAGCTTAGATCGGCAGGGGGCCTACGAGCAGTACTTC.

The rearrangement uses TRBV27 and TRBJ2-1; D is perhaps TRBD2 (8 bases). CDR1 is MNHEY, CDR2 SMNVEV, per germline (reference sequence). CDR3 length: 15 amino acids. The V and J ends lost 4 bases and 5 bases respectively, with 15 bases between them. The DNA for the CDR3 is TGTGCCAGCAGTTCCGGGACTAGGGGGCACAATGAGCAGTTCTTC. It translates to CASSSGTRGHNEQFF.

This clone has just a few counts. The gene calls are TRBV27 and TRBJ1-2; D is perhaps TRBD1 (5 bases). Trimming removed 6 bases at V and 0 bases at J, with 11 bases between. There are 14 residues in the CDR3. Germline CDR1 is MNHEY and CDR2 is SMNVEV (reference sequence). The CDR3, as DNA: TGTGCCAGCAGGGCCTTGACAGCTAACTATGGCTACACCTTC. Translating it yields CASRALTANYGYTF.

This clone has just a few counts. This chain connects TRBV27 to TRBJ1-5; unclear D gene. The CDR3 consists of 13 residues. Germline V gives CDR1 MNHEY, CDR2 SMNVEV (reference sequence). Trimming took off 4 bases at V and 7 bases at J, with 11 bases between the two ends. The CDR3 spells CASSSSRVQPQHF. The DNA of the CDR3 is TGTGCCAGCAGTTCTAGTCGGGTCCAGCCCCAGCATTTT.

The chain recombines TRBV7-6 with TRBJ2-7; weak D call: TRBD1 (5 bases). The CDR3 covers 12 residues. V lost 2 bases and J lost 3, with 5 bases in between. Looked up from germline, CDR1 is SGHVS and CDR2 is FNYEAQ. The CDR3, as DNA: TGTGCCAGCAGCTTAAGGGGCTACGAGCAGTACTTC. Its protein product is CASSLRGYEQYF.

This clone turned up a few times. The DNA for the CDR3 is TGTGCCAGCAGCCGGAGAGGGACACTACAGAACTCCTACGAGCAGTACTTC. Translating it yields CASSRRGTLQNSYEQYF. The chain is built from TRBV14 and TRBJ2-7; perhaps TRBD1 as D (6 bases). Trimming removed 4 bases at V and 0 bases at J, with 19 bases between. CDR1 is SGHDN and CDR2 is FVKESK in the germline V gene. This CDR3 contains 17 residues.

V usage is TRBV7-8 and J usage is TRBJ2-3, with 8 bases that match TRBD1. The germline gives CDR1 SGHVS, CDR2 FQNEAQ. The J segment lost 5 bases and the V segment lost 4 bases, leaving 2 bases of the junction unmatched. The length of the CDR3 is 13 residues. CDR3 protein: CASSSQGEDTQYF. In DNA, the CDR3 is TGTGCCAGCAGCTCACAGGGGGAAGATACGCAGTATTTT.

The genes are TRBV7-9 and TRBJ2-3; 10 positions match TRBD2. In germline, CDR1 is SEHNR, CDR2 FQNEAQ (reference sequence). J was trimmed by 5 bases and V by 2 bases; bases with no gene match: 4. The CDR3 has 15 amino acids. CDR3 residues: CASSLLAGARDTQYF. The CDR3 DNA sequence: TGTGCCAGCAGCTTACTAGCGGGGGCGAGAGATACGCAGTATTTT.

This clone showed up just a few times. The genes are TRBV5-1 and TRBJ2-5; 12 positions agree with TRBD2. This CDR3 has 15 amino acids. Germline lookup yields CDR1 SGHRS and CDR2 YFSETQ. The V and J ends lost 4 bases and 5 bases, in that order; junction bases with no gene match: 6. The CDR3 here is CASSRTSGEGETQYF. The CDR3 DNA is TGCGCCAGCAGCCGGACTAGCGGGGAAGGGGAGACCCAGTACTTC. The full variable domain, rest sourced from reference TRBV5-1 and TRBJ2-5, is KAGVTQTPRYLIKTRGQQVTLSCSPISGHRSVSWYQQTPGQGLQFLFEYFSETQRNKGNFPGRFSGRQFSNSRSEMNVSTLELGDSALYLCASSRTSGEGETQYFGPGTRLLVL.

The gene calls are TRBV11-3 and TRBJ1-1; tentatively, D is TRBD1 (5 bases). The CDR3 is 13 amino acids. Germline CDR1 SGHNT, CDR2 YENEEA. The V end was cut by 5 bases, the J end by 1 base, with 8 bases between. CDR3 bases: TGTGCCAGCAGCGCAACAGGGAACACTGAAGCTTTCTTT. Protein sequence: CASSATGNTEAFF.

This clone was observed a few times. J is TRBJ1-2 and V is TRBV19; D possibly corresponds to TRBD1 (5 bases). The CDR3 is 15 amino acids. V was shortened by 3 bases and J by 4 bases, with 15 bases between the two germline ends. Germline-derived CDR1 and CDR2 are LNHDA and SQIVND (reference sequence). CDR3 region: CASSIGGESSYGYTF. CDR3 bases: TGTGCCAGTAGTATCGGGGGAGAATCCTCCTATGGCTACACCTTC.

The chain is built from TRBV20-1 and TRBJ1-1; no reliable D call. V lost 6 bases to trimming and J lost 2 bases, with 7 bases between them. CDR3 length: 11 residues. Germline V gene sequence: CDR1 DFQATT, CDR2 SNEGSKA (reference sequence). The DNA of the CDR3 is TGCAGTGCCAGTTTAAACACTGAAGCTTTCTTT. Translated: CSASLNTEAFF.

For the CDR3, the DNA is TGTGCCAGCAGCCCCCTCGGGTCTCTGGCGCCCCTCCACTTT. The encoded protein is CASSPLGSLAPLHF. This chain links TRBV7-2 with TRBJ1-6; D is ambiguous. V lost 5 bases to trimming and J lost 13 bases, with 18 bases between them. This CDR3 is built from 14 residues. Looked up from germline, CDR1 is SGHTA and CDR2 is FQGNSA.

This clone was recorded a few times. The V call is TRBV30, the J call TRBJ2-4; 9 bases line up with TRBD2. In germline, CDR1 is GTSNPN, CDR2 SVGIG (reference sequence). Unmatched junction bases numbered 7, after V lost 0 bases and J lost 7 bases. There are 15 residues in the CDR3. As DNA, the CDR3 is TGTGCCTGGAGTGTACGCGGCGGGGGGGCCAACATTCAGTACTTC. This sequence encodes CAWSVRGGGANIQYF.

There are a few counts of this clone. V gene TRBV30 combines with J gene TRBJ1-5, with D tentatively TRBD1 (6 bases). Trimming left V 2 bases short and J 6 bases short, with 11 bases between. Per germline, CDR1 GTSNPN and CDR2 SVGIG (reference sequence). This CDR3 region has 13 residues. This CDR3 is CAWSYSGVQPQHF. The CDR3, as DNA: TGTGCCTGGAGTTATTCAGGGGTTCAGCCCCAGCATTTT.

CDR3 amino acids: CASILESSYNSPLHF. CDR3 in DNA: TGTGCCAGCATATTGGAGAGCTCCTATAATTCACCCCTCCACTTT. The chain couples TRBV2 to TRBJ1-6; D is unresolved. This CDR3 has 15 residues. Germline CDR1 and CDR2: SNHLY and FYNNEI. Trimming took off 7 bases at V and 0 bases at J, with 10 bases between the two ends.

The V and J genes are TRBV7-2 and TRBJ1-1; 8 positions agree with TRBD1. Trimming cost V 1 base and J 5 bases; bases outside gene matches: 6. This CDR3 comprises 15 residues. The germline V gene encodes CDR1 SGHTA and CDR2 FQGNSA. CDR3 loop: CASSLDRQGRTEAFF. The DNA for the CDR3 is TGTGCCAGCAGCTTAGATCGACAGGGGCGGACTGAAGCTTTCTTT.

The chain recombines TRBV19 with TRBJ2-3; the D gene is possibly TRBD1 (6 bases). The CDR3 runs 14 residues. Trimming pared 8 bases from V and 5 bases from J, leaving 17 bases between. Germline CDR1 LNHDA, CDR2 SQIVND (reference sequence). The CDR3 DNA reads as TGTGCCAGTGTACAGGGCACGGGACGAGATACGCAGTATTTT. It encodes CASVQGTGRDTQYF.

This clone was seen only a few times. The chain recombines TRBV19 with TRBJ2-7; perhaps TRBD1 as D (5 bases). The germline V gene encodes CDR1 LNHDA and CDR2 SQIVND (reference sequence). The CDR3 is 16 residues long. With 4 bases removed from V and 0 bases from J, the gap between germline ends came to 16 bases. CDR3 loop: CASSTMLGLDSYEQYF. CDR3 nucleotide sequence: TGTGCCAGTAGTACAATGCTGGGGCTAGACTCCTACGAGCAGTACTTC.

J is TRBJ2-2 and V is TRBV5-1; tentative D call: TRBD1 (6 bases). Trimming removed 3 bases from V and 3 bases from J, with 12 bases in between. The CDR3 is 15 residues long. Germline V gene data show CDR1 as SGHRS and CDR2 as YFSETQ. The CDR3 sequence is CASSWGSGDTGELFF. CDR3 DNA: TGCGCCAGCAGCTGGGGGTCAGGGGACACCGGGGAGCTGTTTTTT.

The gene calls are TRBV18 and TRBJ1-4; possibly TRBD1 for D (5 bases). V shed 6 bases and J shed 0 bases, with 11 bases lying between them. The CDR3 is made up of 15 amino acids. Germline assignment: CDR1 KGHSH and CDR2 LQKENI. Here the CDR3 reads CASSRTTATNEKLFF. The CDR3 DNA sequence: TGTGCCAGCTCGCGCACGACAGCAACTAATGAAAAACTGTTTTTT.

The chain recombines TRBV6-5 with TRBJ1-3; D unresolved. Germline CDR1 MNHEY, CDR2 SVGAGI. The CDR3 spans 15 residues. Trimming pared 5 bases from V and 2 bases from J, leaving 13 bases between. CDR3 protein: CASSQQPGAGNTIYF. The CDR3 nucleotides read TGTGCCAGCAGTCAACAGCCCGGGGCTGGAAACACCATATATTTT.

This clone was detected only a few times. The J gene is TRBJ2-5, the V gene TRBV6-6, with D perhaps matching TRBD2 (6 bases). CDR3 length: 16 amino acids. Trimming took off 0 bases at V and 5 bases at J, with 16 bases between the two ends. The V gene's germline CDR1 is MNHNY and CDR2 SVGAGI (reference sequence). The CDR3 spells CASSYSGTPGRETQYF. The DNA of the CDR3 is TGTGCCAGCAGTTACTCCGGGACTCCGGGGAGGGAGACCCAGTACTTC.

The V and J genes are TRBV6-1 and TRBJ2-1; 9 bases align to TRBD2. The J segment lost 8 bases and the V segment lost 7 bases, leaving 12 bases of the junction unmatched. The CDR3 has 15 residues. Germline CDR1 MNHNS, CDR2 SASEGT. Here the CDR3 reads CASTEGLARIHEQFF. In DNA, the CDR3 is TGTGCCAGCACAGAGGGACTAGCTAGGATTCATGAGCAGTTCTTC.

This chain joins TRBV19 and TRBJ2-3, with 11 positions matching TRBD1. Germline trimming cut 7 bases from V and 4 bases from J; bases unmatched to any gene: 7. CDR1 is LNHDA and CDR2 is SQIVND in the germline V gene (reference sequence). The CDR3 runs to 15 residues. CDR3 loop: CASTTGQGASDTQYF. The CDR3 DNA is TGTGCCAGTACCACTGGACAGGGGGCCTCAGATACGCAGTATTTT.

Only a few counts were recorded for this clone. The rearrangement joins TRBV7-6 to TRBJ2-5; D may be TRBD2 (6 bases). The CDR3 is 15 amino acids. Per germline, CDR1 SGHVS and CDR2 FNYEAQ. Deletions cut 2 bases from V and 5 bases from J, with 15 bases between. The CDR3 sequence is CASSLRGEVWETQYF. The CDR3, as DNA: TGTGCCAGCAGCTTACGTGGGGAGGTTTGGGAGACCCAGTACTTC.